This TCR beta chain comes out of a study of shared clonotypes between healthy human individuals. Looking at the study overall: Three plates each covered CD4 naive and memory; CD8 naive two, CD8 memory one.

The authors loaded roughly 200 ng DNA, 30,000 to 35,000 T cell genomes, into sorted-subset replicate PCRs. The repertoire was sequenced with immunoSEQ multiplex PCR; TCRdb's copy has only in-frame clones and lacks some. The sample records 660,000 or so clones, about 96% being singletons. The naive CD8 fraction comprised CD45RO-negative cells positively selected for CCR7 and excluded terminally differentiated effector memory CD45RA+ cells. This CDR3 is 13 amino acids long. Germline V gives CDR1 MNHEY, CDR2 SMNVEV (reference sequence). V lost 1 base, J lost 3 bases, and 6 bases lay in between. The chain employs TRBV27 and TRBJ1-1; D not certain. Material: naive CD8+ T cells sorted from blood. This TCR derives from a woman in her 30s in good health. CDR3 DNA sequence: TGTGCCAGCAGTTTATTGCGGGACACTGAAGCTTTCTTT. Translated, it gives CASSLLRDTEAFF.